This entry lists 15 T cell receptor beta chains sequenced from one sample in a study of blood T cell repertoires in COVID-19. Generated by immunoSEQ multiplex PCR, the TCRdb table keeps only in-frame clones and is missing some. Found here are hundreds of thousands of clones, roughly nine tenths of them singletons; the top ten hold approximately 2.5%. Sequencing was carried out using PBMCs or T cells enriched from blood (not recorded which). The source is a man in his 60s who had recovered from COVID-19.

The genes are TRBV5-4 and TRBJ1-2; no clear D. Germline assignment: CDR1 SGHNT and CDR2 YYREEE (reference sequence). CDR3 length: 13 residues. Trimming stripped 4 bases from V and 0 bases from J, with 7 bases between. The CDR3 loop is CASSAEANYGYTF. As DNA, the CDR3 is TGTGCCAGCAGCGCCGAGGCTAACTATGGCTACACCTTC.

The chain combines TRBV19 with TRBJ2-2; 14 nucleotides match TRBD2. Germline V gene sequence: CDR1 LNHDA, CDR2 SQIVND (reference sequence). There are 17 residues in the CDR3. V trimming: 1 base; J trimming: 6 bases; junction bases outside the gene matches: 4. CDR3 sequence reads: CASSIAGLAGVPGELFF. DNA of the CDR3: TGTGCCAGTAGTATAGCGGGACTAGCGGGAGTACCCGGGGAGCTGTTTTTT.

The chain joins TRBV27 to TRBJ2-1; D perhaps matches TRBD1 (6 bases). This CDR3 region has 13 residues. Trimming removed 1 base from V and 10 bases from J, with 11 bases in between. The germline V gene has CDR1 MNHEY and CDR2 SMNVEV (reference sequence). The CDR3 loop reads CASSLLSGQEQFF. In DNA, the CDR3 is TGTGCCAGCAGTTTATTGTCTGGACAGGAGCAGTTCTTC.

V and J are TRBV5-5 and TRBJ2-1; D perhaps matches TRBD2 (5 bases). Deletions cut 4 bases from V and 0 bases from J, with 11 bases between. Germline V gene data show CDR1 as SGHKS and CDR2 as YYEKEE (reference sequence). CDR3 length: 15 residues. The CDR3 loop is CASSRTPSSYNEQFF. The CDR3 coding sequence is TGTGCCAGCAGCCGGACTCCGAGCTCCTACAATGAGCAGTTCTTC.

The V and J genes are TRBV19 and TRBJ1-2; 7 bases map to TRBD1. This CDR3 contains 12 residues. The trim removed 2 bases at V and 8 bases at J, leaving 2 bases unmatched. Germline V gives CDR1 LNHDA, CDR2 SQIVND (reference sequence). DNA of the CDR3: TGTGCCAGTAGTATAAGGGGGCGCGGCTACACCTTC. Amino acids: CASSIRGRGYTF.

V usage is TRBV4-2 and J usage is TRBJ2-1; 9 bases agree with TRBD2. The CDR3 covers 16 residues. CDR1 LGHNA and CDR2 YNFKEQ come from the germline V gene. After removal of 1 base from V and 4 bases from J, the junction contained 5 bases not matched to a gene. The chain's CDR3 is CASSQGSGGLYNEQFF. DNA of the CDR3: TGTGCCAGCAGCCAAGGTAGCGGGGGCCTTTACAATGAGCAGTTCTTC.

This clone was seen a handful of times. The V and J genes are TRBV19 and TRBJ1-2; TRBD1 matches at 7 bases. J lost 1 base, V lost 5 bases, and 13 bases had no gene match. The CDR3 has 17 amino acids. Germline V gene data show CDR1 as LNHDA and CDR2 as SQIVND (reference sequence). For the CDR3, the DNA is TGTGCCAGTAGTTTTGGGACAGCTGAAGCGGGTAACTATGGCTACACCTTC. Translating gives CASSFGTAEAGNYGYTF.

The chain combines TRBV13 with TRBJ1-2; 7 nucleotides line up with TRBD1. CDR1 and CDR2 from the germline V gene are PRHDT and FYEKMQ (reference sequence). CDR3 length: 15 residues. V was pared by 5 bases and J by 8 bases, with 14 bases of the junction left unmatched. The CDR3 sequence is CASSTRQGDPAGYTF. CDR3 in DNA: TGTGCCAGCAGCACCCGACAGGGAGACCCTGCGGGCTACACCTTC.

The gene calls are TRBV4-1 and TRBJ1-4; D is undetermined. The ends were cut back, 3 bases at V and 10 bases at J, with 12 bases in the middle. The CDR3 spans 13 residues. The germline gives CDR1 MGHRA, CDR2 YSYEKL. The CDR3 sequence: CASSQRYGPKLFF. DNA for the CDR3: TGCGCCAGCAGCCAGAGATATGGGCCAAAACTGTTTTTT.

The genes are TRBV5-5 and TRBJ2-5; 7 bases map to TRBD1. J gave up 1 base and V 4 bases, and 19 bases lay outside the gene matches. This CDR3 region has 19 residues. Germline V CDR1 and CDR2: SGHKS, YYEKEE (reference sequence). The CDR3 loop reads CASSHPQGRVAYGQETQYF. As DNA, the CDR3 is TGTGCCAGCAGCCATCCACAGGGGCGCGTGGCTTACGGCCAAGAGACCCAGTACTTC.

The V and J genes are TRBV7-9 and TRBJ1-2; D gene ambiguous. The CDR3 has 13 amino acids. Germline loops: CDR1 SEHNR, CDR2 FQNEAQ (reference sequence). V lost 1 base and J 7 bases, leaving 10 bases between the germline ends. The CDR3 here is CASSLDSFGGYTF. In DNA form, the CDR3 reads TGTGCCAGCAGCTTAGACAGCTTCGGTGGCTACACCTTC.

The genes are TRBV11-3 and TRBJ2-5; TRBD1 agrees at 9 bases. Per the germline V gene, CDR1 is SGHNT and CDR2 is YENEEA. Trimming cost V 5 bases and J 7 bases; bases outside gene matches: 17. The CDR3 has 17 residues. The CDR3: CASSTTTGTGILGTQYF. CDR3 nucleotides: TGTGCCAGCAGCACTACGACCGGGACAGGGATCTTAGGGACCCAGTACTTC.

The chain carries TRBV5-1 and TRBJ1-3; tentative D call: TRBD1 (6 bases). Germline CDR1 and CDR2: SGHRS and YFSETQ. CDR3 length: 16 residues. Trimming removed 4 bases from V and 0 bases from J, with 14 bases in between. CDR3 loop: CASSPTIGGSGNTIYF. In DNA, the CDR3 is TGCGCCAGCAGCCCAACCATAGGGGGCTCTGGAAACACCATATATTTT.

This rearrangement joins TRBV5-1 to TRBJ2-3, with TRBD2 identical over 8 bases. The CDR3 has 14 amino acids. Germline V gene lookup returns CDR1 SGHRS and CDR2 YFSETQ. The junction had 2 bases not matched to a gene; V was cut back by 5 bases and J by 0 bases. CDR3 protein: CASRSSGSTDTQYF. DNA for the CDR3: TGCGCCAGCAGGTCTAGCGGGAGCACAGATACGCAGTATTTT.

This clone appeared once. The J gene is TRBJ1-5, the V gene TRBV6-2 or TRBV6-3, with 7 bases that match TRBD1. With 6 bases clipped from V and 2 bases from J, the junction kept 7 bases outside the gene matches. This CDR3 is 15 amino acids long. The germline CDR1 and CDR2 sequences are MNHEY and SVGEGT. Here the CDR3 DNA reads TGTGCCAGCAGCACAGGGGCTTTGGGCAATCAGCCCCAGCATTTT. Translated, it gives CASSTGALGNQPQHF.